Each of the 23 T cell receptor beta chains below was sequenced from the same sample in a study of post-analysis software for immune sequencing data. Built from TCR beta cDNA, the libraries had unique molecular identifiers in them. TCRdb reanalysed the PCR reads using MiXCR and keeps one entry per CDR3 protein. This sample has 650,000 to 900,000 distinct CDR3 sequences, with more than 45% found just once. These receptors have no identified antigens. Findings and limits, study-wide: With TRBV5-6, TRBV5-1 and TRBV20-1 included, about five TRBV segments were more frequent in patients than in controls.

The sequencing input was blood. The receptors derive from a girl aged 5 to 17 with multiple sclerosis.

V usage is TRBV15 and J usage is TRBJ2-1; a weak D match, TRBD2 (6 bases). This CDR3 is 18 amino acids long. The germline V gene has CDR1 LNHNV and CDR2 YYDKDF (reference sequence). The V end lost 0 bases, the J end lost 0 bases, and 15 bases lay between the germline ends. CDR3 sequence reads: CATSRDPLEGGSYNEQFF. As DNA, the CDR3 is TGTGCCACCAGCAGAGATCCCCTGGAGGGAGGCTCCTACAATGAGCAGTTCTTC.

CDR3 sequence: CSAIEGSAQYF. For the CDR3, the DNA is TGCAGTGCTATAGAAGGGTCGGCCCAGTACTTC. J is TRBJ2-5 and V is TRBV20-1, with D unresolved. The CDR3 has 11 amino acids. Germline CDR1 DFQATT, CDR2 SNEGSKA (reference sequence). Trimming took off 4 bases at V and 9 bases at J, with 12 bases between the two ends.

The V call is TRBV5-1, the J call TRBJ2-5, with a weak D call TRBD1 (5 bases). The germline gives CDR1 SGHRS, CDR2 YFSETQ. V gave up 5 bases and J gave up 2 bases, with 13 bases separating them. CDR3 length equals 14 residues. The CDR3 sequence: CASSLRQSQETQYF. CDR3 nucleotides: TGCGCCAGCAGTCTCAGACAGTCACAAGAGACCCAGTACTTC.

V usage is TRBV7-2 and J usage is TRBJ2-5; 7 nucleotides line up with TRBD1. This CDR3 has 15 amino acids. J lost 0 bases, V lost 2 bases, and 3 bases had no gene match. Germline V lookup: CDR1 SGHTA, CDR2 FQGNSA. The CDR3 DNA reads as TGTGCCAGCAGCTTAATGGGACAGTACCAAGAGACCCAGTACTTC. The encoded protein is CASSLMGQYQETQYF.

CDR3 bases: TGTGCCAGCAGCCCAGGACAGGGAGACTATAGCAATCAGCCCCAGCATTTT. As protein: CASSPGQGDYSNQPQHF. This rearrangement joins TRBV7-8 to TRBJ1-5; 8 bases align to TRBD1. Germline-derived CDR1 and CDR2 are SGHVS and FQNEAQ. With V trimmed by 5 bases and J by 0 bases, 9 bases remained unmatched. CDR3 length equals 17 residues. Complete variable domain (other parts from reference TRBV7-8 and TRBJ1-5): GAGVSQSPRYKVAKRGQDVALRCDPISGHVSLFWYQQALGQGPEFLTYFQNEAQLDKSGLPSDRFFAERPEGSVSTLKIQRTQQEDSAVYLCASSPGQGDYSNQPQHFGDGTRLSIL.

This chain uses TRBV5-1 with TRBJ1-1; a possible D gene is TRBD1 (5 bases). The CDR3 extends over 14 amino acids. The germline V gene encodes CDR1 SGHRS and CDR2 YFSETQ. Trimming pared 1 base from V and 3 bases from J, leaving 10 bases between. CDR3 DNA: TGCGCCAGCAGCTTGCCAGGGAAATACACTGAAGCTTTCTTT. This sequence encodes CASSLPGKYTEAFF. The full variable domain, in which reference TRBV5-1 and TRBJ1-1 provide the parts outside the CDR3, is KAGVTQTPRYLIKTRGQQVTLSCSPISGHRSVSWYQQTPGQGLQFLFEYFSETQRNKGNFPGRFSGRQFSNSRSEMNVSTLELGDSALYLCASSLPGKYTEAFFGQGTRLTVV.

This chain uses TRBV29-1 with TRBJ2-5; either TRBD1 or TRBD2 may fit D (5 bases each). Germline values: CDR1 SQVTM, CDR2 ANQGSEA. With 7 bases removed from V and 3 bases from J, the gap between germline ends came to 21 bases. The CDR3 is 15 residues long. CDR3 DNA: TGCAGCGCCCGAGAATGGGGACGAGGAAAAGAGACCCAGTACTTC. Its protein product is CSAREWGRGKETQYF.

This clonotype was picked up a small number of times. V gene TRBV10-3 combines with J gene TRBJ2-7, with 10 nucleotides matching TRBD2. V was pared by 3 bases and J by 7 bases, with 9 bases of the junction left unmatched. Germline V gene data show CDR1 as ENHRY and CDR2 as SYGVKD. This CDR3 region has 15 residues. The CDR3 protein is CAISEALAGVGEQYF. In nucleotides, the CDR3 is TGTGCCATCAGTGAAGCTCTAGCGGGAGTGGGAGAGCAGTACTTC.

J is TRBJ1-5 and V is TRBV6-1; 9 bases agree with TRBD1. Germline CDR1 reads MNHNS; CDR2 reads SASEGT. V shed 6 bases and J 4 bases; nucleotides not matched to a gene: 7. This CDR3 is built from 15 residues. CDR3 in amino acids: CASSETGGNNQPQHF. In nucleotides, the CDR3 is TGTGCCAGCAGCGAGACAGGGGGGAATAATCAGCCCCAGCATTTT.

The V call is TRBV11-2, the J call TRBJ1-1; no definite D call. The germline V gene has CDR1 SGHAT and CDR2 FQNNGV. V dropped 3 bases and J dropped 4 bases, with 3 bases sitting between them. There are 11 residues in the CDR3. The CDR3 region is CASSFSTEAFF. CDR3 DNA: TGTGCCAGCAGCTTCAGCACTGAAGCTTTCTTT.

CDR3 loop: CACNSGNTEAFF. CDR3 DNA sequence: TGTGCCTGTAACAGCGGTAACACTGAAGCTTTCTTT. The chain joins TRBV30 to TRBJ1-1; D is uncertain. Looked up from germline, CDR1 is GTSNPN and CDR2 is SVGIG (reference sequence). CDR3 size: 12 residues. Trimming took 6 bases from V and 2 from J, leaving 10 bases between them.

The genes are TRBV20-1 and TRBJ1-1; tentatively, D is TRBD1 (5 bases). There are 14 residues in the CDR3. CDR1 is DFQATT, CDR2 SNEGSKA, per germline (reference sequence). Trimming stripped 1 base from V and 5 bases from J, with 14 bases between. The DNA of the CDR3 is TGCAGTGCTAGAGTGAGTGGGGGAGGTACTGAAGCTTTCTTT. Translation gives CSARVSGGGTEAFF.

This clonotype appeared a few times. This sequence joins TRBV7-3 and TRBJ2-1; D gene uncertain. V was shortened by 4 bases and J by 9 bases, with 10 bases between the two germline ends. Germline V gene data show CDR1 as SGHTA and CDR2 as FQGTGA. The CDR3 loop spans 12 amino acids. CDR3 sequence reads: CASSSNWGEQFF. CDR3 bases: TGTGCCAGCAGCTCCAACTGGGGTGAGCAGTTCTTC.

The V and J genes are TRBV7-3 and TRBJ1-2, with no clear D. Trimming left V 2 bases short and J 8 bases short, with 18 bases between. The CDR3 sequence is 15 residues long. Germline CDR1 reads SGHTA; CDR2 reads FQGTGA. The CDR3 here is CASSLGRGSAYGYTF. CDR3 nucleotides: TGTGCCAGCAGCTTAGGACGAGGGAGCGCTTACGGCTACACCTTC.

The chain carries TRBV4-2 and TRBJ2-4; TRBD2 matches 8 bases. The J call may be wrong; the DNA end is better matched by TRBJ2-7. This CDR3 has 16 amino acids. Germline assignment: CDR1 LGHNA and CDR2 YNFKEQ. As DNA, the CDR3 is TGTGCCAGCAGCCAAGATGCGGGGGGTTTCGCCTACGAGCAGTACTTC. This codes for CASSQDAGGFAYEQYF.

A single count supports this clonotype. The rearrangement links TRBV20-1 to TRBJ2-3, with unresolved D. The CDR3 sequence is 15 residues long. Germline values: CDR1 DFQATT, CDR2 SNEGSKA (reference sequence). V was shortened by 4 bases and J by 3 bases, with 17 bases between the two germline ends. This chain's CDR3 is CSANLRAMSTDTQYF. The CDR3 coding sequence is TGCAGTGCTAACCTCCGGGCCATGTCGACAGATACGCAGTATTTT.

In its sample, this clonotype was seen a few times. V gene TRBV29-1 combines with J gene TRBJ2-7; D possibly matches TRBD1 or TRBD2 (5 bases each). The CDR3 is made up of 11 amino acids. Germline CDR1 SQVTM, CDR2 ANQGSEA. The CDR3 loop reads CRIRGAYEQYF. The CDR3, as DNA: TGCAGGATAAGAGGGGCCTACGAGCAGTACTTC.

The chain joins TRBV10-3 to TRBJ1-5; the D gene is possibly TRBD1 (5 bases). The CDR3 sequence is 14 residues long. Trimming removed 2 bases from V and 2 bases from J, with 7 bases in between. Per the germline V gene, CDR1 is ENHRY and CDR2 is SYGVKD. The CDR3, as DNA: TGTGCCATCAGTGAGAGGGGAGGCAATCAGCCCCAGCATTTT. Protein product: CAISERGGNQPQHF.

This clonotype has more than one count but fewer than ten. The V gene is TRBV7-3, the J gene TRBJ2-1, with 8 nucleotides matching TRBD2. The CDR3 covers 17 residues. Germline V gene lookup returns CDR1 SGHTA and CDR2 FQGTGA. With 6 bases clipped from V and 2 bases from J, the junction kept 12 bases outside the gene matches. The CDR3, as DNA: TGTGCCAGCAGTTCCGCCTCTGGCGGGGGGACCTACAATGAGCAGTTCTTC. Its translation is CASSSASGGGTYNEQFF.

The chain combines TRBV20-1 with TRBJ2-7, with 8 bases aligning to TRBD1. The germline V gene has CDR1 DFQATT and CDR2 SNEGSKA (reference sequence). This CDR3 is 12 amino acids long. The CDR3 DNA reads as TGCAGCGCGCCGGGACAGGCCTACGAGCAGTACTTC. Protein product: CSAPGQAYEQYF.

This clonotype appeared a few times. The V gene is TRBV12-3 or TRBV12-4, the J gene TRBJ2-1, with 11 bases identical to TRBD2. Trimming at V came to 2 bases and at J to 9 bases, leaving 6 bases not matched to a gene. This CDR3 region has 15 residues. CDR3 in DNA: TGTGCCAGCAGTTTAAGGGGAACTAGCGGGAGTGAGCAGTTCTTC. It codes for CASSLRGTSGSEQFF.

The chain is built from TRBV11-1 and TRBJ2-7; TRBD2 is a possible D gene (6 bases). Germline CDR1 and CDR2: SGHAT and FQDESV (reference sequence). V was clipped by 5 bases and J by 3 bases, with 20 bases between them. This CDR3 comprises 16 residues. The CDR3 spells CASSPRGGVVYYEQYF. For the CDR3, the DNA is TGTGCCAGCAGCCCCCGGGGCGGGGTGGTCTACTACGAGCAGTACTTC.

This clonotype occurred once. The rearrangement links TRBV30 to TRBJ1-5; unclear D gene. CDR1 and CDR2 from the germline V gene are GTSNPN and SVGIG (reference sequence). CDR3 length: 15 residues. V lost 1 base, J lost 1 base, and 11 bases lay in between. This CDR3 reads CAWSEDMGSNQPQHF. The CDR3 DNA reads TGTGCCTGGAGTGAAGATATGGGGAGCAATCAGCCCCAGCATTTT.